This T cell receptor (beta chain) was identified during a study of T cells in Graves' hyperthyroidism and ophthalmopathy. Study findings and constraints: Most clonotypes that expanded in the thyroid above 0.001 also showed up in blood. Ophthalmopathy and stable hyperthyroidism were separated by a 13 V-J model.

Extraction of PBMCs used roughly 9.4 ml of fresh peripheral blood. The TCR beta CDR3 regions underwent amplification using RNA transcripts as the source. HTBI primers were the set used in a first-round RT-PCR of the TCR CDR3. TCRdb ran MiXCR on the multiplex PCR reads and lists one entry per CDR3 protein. In the table there are around 700,000 distinct CDR3 sequences, 15% to 20% of which are singletons. Note on this clonotype: The target antigen is unknown.

In germline, CDR1 is SGHRS, CDR2 YFSETQ. The CDR3 is 17 residues long. The ends were cut back, 0 bases at V and 0 bases at J, with 12 bases in the middle. The chain combines TRBV5-1 with TRBJ2-2, with D maybe TRBD1 (5 bases). Source material: blood. The TCR originated in a woman in her forties or fifties with Graves' hyperthyroidism that later progressed to Graves' ophthalmopathy. This chain's CDR3 is CASSLGYATANTGELFF. In DNA, the CDR3 is TGCGCCAGCAGCTTGGGTTACGCGACAGCGAACACCGGGGAGCTGTTTTTT.